A single sample gave rise to the 14 T cell receptor beta chains below, sequenced in a study of shared clonotypes between healthy human individuals (dated by TCRdb to 2018 to 2021). Library method: the immunoSEQ multiplex PCR assay. TCRdb obtained this table from immuneACCESS and retained in-frame rearrangements with V and J assigned. These tables miss some clones; where compared with another copy, unresolved V genes account for less than half of the shortfall, and the remainder is unexplained. For this sample the table gives over 2 million clones, of which 95% were detected only once. In total, the top ten clones hold 0.1% to 0.15% of the sample. The material sequenced was naive CD4+ T cells sorted from blood. The meaning of the sample's cell subset or site label: CD45RA+ positively selected. The origin of the receptors is a man between 18 and 35 years old in good health.

This clone was observed once. V usage is TRBV6-9 and J usage is TRBJ2-5; tentative D call: TRBD2 (6 bases). CDR1 is MNHGY and CDR2 is SVAAGI in the germline V gene. This CDR3 region has 13 residues. Trimming cost V 7 bases and J 5 bases, with 14 bases left between them. The CDR3: CASNWGLRETQYF. As DNA, the CDR3 is TGTGCCAGCAATTGGGGACTGCGGGAGACCCAGTACTTC.

The chain uses TRBV7-8 and TRBJ1-1; no reliable D call. The CDR3 runs 15 residues. Trimming left V 2 bases short and J 2 bases short, with 12 bases between. CDR1 is SGHVS, CDR2 FQNEAQ, per germline. CDR3 in DNA: TGTGCCAGCAGCTTATTCCGGGCTTACAACACTGAAGCTTTCTTT. This gives the protein CASSLFRAYNTEAFF.

This clone was observed a single time. CDR3 in amino acids: CASKRGDRLYNSPLHF. CDR3 nucleotides: TGTGCCAGCAAAAGGGGGGACAGGCTTTATAATTCACCCCTCCACTTT. V usage is TRBV28 and J usage is TRBJ1-6, with 8 bases fitting TRBD1. The V and J ends lost 7 bases and 4 bases, in that order; junction bases with no gene match: 9. Germline V gene lookup returns CDR1 MDHEN and CDR2 SYDVKM. The CDR3 sequence is 16 residues long.

The V and J genes are TRBV10-3 and TRBJ1-3, with 8 positions matching TRBD1. Trimming took 6 bases from V and 2 from J; bases not matched to a gene: 6. The CDR3 runs 15 residues. CDR1 is ENHRY and CDR2 is SYGVKD in the germline V gene. The CDR3: CAIRGQAGPGNTIYF. DNA for the CDR3: TGTGCCATCAGGGGACAGGCAGGACCTGGAAACACCATATATTTT.

Only one count was recorded for this clone. CDR3 region: CASSLGSKDQPQHF. CDR3 nucleotides: TGCGCCAGCAGCTTGGGGTCGAAGGACCAGCCCCAGCATTTT. The chain joins TRBV5-1 to TRBJ1-5; D is ambiguous. V lost 0 bases and J lost 7, with 11 bases in between. The CDR3 has 14 residues. Looked up from germline, CDR1 is SGHRS and CDR2 is YFSETQ.

The genes are TRBV19 and TRBJ2-3, with TRBD1 identical over 10 bases. The junction had 5 bases not matched to a gene; V was cut back by 3 bases and J by 5 bases. This CDR3 is built from 15 residues. The germline V gene has CDR1 LNHDA and CDR2 SQIVND (reference sequence). CDR3 sequence (DNA): TGTGCCAGTAGTATTTGGGACAGGGGAGAAGATACGCAGTATTTT. As protein: CASSIWDRGEDTQYF.

The chain carries TRBV7-2 and TRBJ2-1; 8 bases match TRBD2. The CDR3 totals 16 residues. The V gene end was trimmed by 5 bases and the J gene end by 7 bases; junction bases not matched to a gene: 13. The germline V gene has CDR1 SGHTA and CDR2 FQGNSA. The CDR3 loop reads CASSGPIAGLKNEQFF. The CDR3, as DNA: TGTGCCAGCAGCGGACCTATAGCGGGATTGAAGAATGAGCAGTTCTTC.

The chain recombines TRBV6-5 with TRBJ2-7, with a possible D match to TRBD2 (6 bases). The V and J ends lost 0 bases and 5 bases respectively, with 14 bases between them. The CDR3 runs 15 residues. Germline V lookup: CDR1 MNHEY, CDR2 SVGAGI. The CDR3 spells CASSYSTGGPHEQYF. DNA for the CDR3: TGTGCCAGCAGTTACTCGACCGGGGGTCCCCACGAGCAGTACTTC.

On this clone itself: Germline is not matched at one junction end, which may reflect a read error. V and J are TRBV7-7 and TRBJ2-5; D gene ambiguous. CDR3 length equals 13 residues. CDR1 and CDR2 from the germline V gene are SSHAT and FNYEAQ (reference sequence). The CDR3 protein is CASSLGNQETQYF. DNA for the CDR3: TGTGCTAGCAGCTTAGGTAACCAAGAGACCCAGTACTTC.

V gene TRBV6-1 combines with J gene TRBJ2-5; 10 positions match TRBD2. This CDR3 has 17 amino acids. V dropped 2 bases and J dropped 2; count of bases not matched to a gene: 8. Per the germline V gene, CDR1 is MNHNS and CDR2 is SASEGT. CDR3 protein: CASSEKRLAGPQETQYF. CDR3 coding DNA: TGTGCCAGCAGTGAAAAGAGACTAGCGGGCCCTCAAGAGACCCAGTACTTC.

Concerning this clone: Other nucleotide sequences in the sample specify the same CDR3. The rearrangement joins TRBV7-2 to TRBJ2-3; 7 bases are shared with TRBD2. The CDR3 totals 16 residues. Per the germline V gene, CDR1 is SGHTA and CDR2 is FQGNSA. The trim removed 1 base at V and 1 base at J, leaving 5 bases unmatched. The CDR3 DNA is TGTGCCAGCAGCTTAGGGGGCCTAGCGGGCACAGATACGCAGTATTTT. Translation: CASSLGGLAGTDTQYF.

The genes are TRBV5-1 and TRBJ2-1; D gene ambiguous. The CDR3 has 17 residues. Germline CDR1 SGHRS, CDR2 YFSETQ. Trimming stripped 0 bases from V and 0 bases from J, with 13 bases between. The CDR3 nucleotides read TGCGCCAGCAGCTTGGTGGGCAGATCAAGCTCCTACAATGAGCAGTTCTTC. This translates into CASSLVGRSSSYNEQFF.

The chain uses TRBV6-5 and TRBJ1-4, with TRBD1 matching 9 bases. V trimming: 6 bases; J trimming: 7 bases; junction bases outside the gene matches: 3. CDR1 and CDR2 from the germline V gene are MNHEY and SVGAGI. The CDR3 has 13 amino acids. The CDR3 DNA sequence: TGTGCCAGCAGACAGGGGGCCTTTGAAAAACTGTTTTTT. It encodes CASRQGAFEKLFF.

This clone was seen just once. The chain has TRBV18 and TRBJ2-7, with D unclear. This CDR3 comprises 15 residues. From germline, CDR1 is KGHSH and CDR2 LQKENI. V dropped 0 bases and J dropped 7 bases, with 16 bases sitting between them. The CDR3, as DNA: TGTGCCAGCTCACCACCAGCCAGCAGTGTGGGAGAGCAGTACTTC. Amino acid sequence: CASSPPASSVGEQYF.